This entry lists 10 T cell receptor beta chains sequenced from one sample in a study of cytomegalovirus exposure and HLA in healthy donors. The primer mix had 60 Vbeta and 13 Jbeta primers. Profiled with immunoSEQ multiplex PCR; TCRdb holds only in-frame clones, not every one. The repertoire has 180,000 or so clones, 82% of them found once; the top ten carry 1.5% to 1.7%. Sequencing was done on a sample of PBMCs. The receptors were sampled from a man aged 35 to 55 in good health and CMV-seronegative.

This clone showed up just once. The chain uses TRBV5-1 and TRBJ2-5; D perhaps matches TRBD2 (6 bases). With 4 bases removed from V and 0 bases from J, the gap between germline ends came to 7 bases. Germline V gene sequence: CDR1 SGHRS, CDR2 YFSETQ. The CDR3 sequence is 13 residues long. The DNA for the CDR3 is TGCGCCAGCAGCCCGGGGGACCAAGAGACCCAGTACTTC. This codes for CASSPGDQETQYF. Together with reference TRBV5-1 and TRBJ2-5, the CDR3 gives the full variable domain: KAGVTQTPRYLIKTRGQQVTLSCSPISGHRSVSWYQQTPGQGLQFLFEYFSETQRNKGNFPGRFSGRQFSNSRSEMNVSTLELGDSALYLCASSPGDQETQYFGPGTRLLVL.

The chain carries TRBV6-5 and TRBJ1-1; perhaps TRBD1 as D (5 bases). Germline assignment: CDR1 MNHEY and CDR2 SVGAGI. There are 13 residues in the CDR3. V lost 0 bases, J lost 4 bases, and 6 bases lay in between. The CDR3 loop is CASSYSGPTEAFF. Written as DNA, the CDR3 is TGTGCCAGCAGTTACTCGGGGCCCACTGAAGCTTTCTTT.

The chain carries TRBV6-5 and TRBJ1-5, with a tentative D call TRBD1 (5 bases). CDR3 length equals 12 residues. The V gene's germline CDR1 is MNHEY and CDR2 SVGAGI. The germline V and J ends were trimmed by 1 base and 9 bases, with 7 bases remaining between them. The CDR3 reads CASSYFQGPQHF. The DNA for the CDR3 is TGTGCCAGCAGTTACTTTCAGGGGCCCCAGCATTTT.

Turning to this clone: An end of the junction does not agree with germline; a read error may underlie this. The rearrangement uses TRBV11-3 and TRBJ2-2; 7 bases are a match to TRBD1. The CDR3 sequence is 15 residues long. Germline loops: CDR1 SGHNT, CDR2 YENEEA. The CDR3 region is CASSLTAVRGQELFF. CDR3 sequence (DNA): TGTGCCAGCAGCTTAACGGCTGTGCGAGGACAGGAGTTGTTTTTT.

This clone was seen just once. The gene calls are TRBV7-2 and TRBJ2-1; possible D gene TRBD2, 5 bases. The CDR3 covers 13 residues. The ends were cut back, 1 base at V and 9 bases at J, with 10 bases in the middle. Germline CDR1 is SGHTA and CDR2 is FQGNSA. CDR3 in DNA: TGTGCCAGCAGCTTAGAAGGTGGGAGTGAGCAGTTCTTC. It yields the protein CASSLEGGSEQFF.

This chain joins TRBV14 and TRBJ2-5; TRBD2 aligns across 9 bases. This CDR3 spans 18 amino acids. Germline CDR1 and CDR2: SGHDN and FVKESK. V shed 1 base, J shed 0 bases, and the junction held 9 bases outside the gene matches. CDR3 bases: TGTGCCAGCAGCCAAGGACGGATAGCGGGAGCCAACCAAGAGACCCAGTACTTC. Translation gives CASSQGRIAGANQETQYF.

This chain uses TRBV28 with TRBJ1-4; D possibly corresponds to TRBD1 (5 bases). Germline CDR1 MDHEN, CDR2 SYDVKM. V was shortened by 8 bases and J by 10 bases, with 14 bases between the two germline ends. The CDR3 sequence is 12 residues long. The CDR3 nucleotides are TGTGCCAGCTCCCTTGGGGCGCCAAAACTGTTTTTT. Translated, it gives CASSLGAPKLFF.

The chain recombines TRBV6-5 with TRBJ2-7; a weak D match, TRBD2 (5 bases). The germline gives CDR1 MNHEY, CDR2 SVGAGI. The CDR3 is made up of 14 amino acids. The V end was cut by 3 bases, the J end by 6 bases, with 15 bases between. The CDR3 nucleotides are TGTGCCAGCAGTTATAGTGTATATAGCGTCGAGCAGTACTTC. It codes for CASSYSVYSVEQYF.

This chain uses TRBV5-4 with TRBJ2-7, with TRBD1 as a possible D gene (6 bases). CDR1 is SGHNT, CDR2 YYREEE, per germline (reference sequence). The CDR3 consists of 15 residues. Trimming shortened V by 5 bases and J by 2 bases, and 17 bases separated the two germline ends. The CDR3 DNA is TGTGCCAGCAGTAACCCGAAACAGGGCCCCTACGAGCAGTACTTC. It yields the protein CASSNPKQGPYEQYF. Full variable domain (rest looked up from reference TRBV5-4 and TRBJ2-7): ETGVTQSPTHLIKTRGQQVTLRCSSQSGHNTVSWYQQALGQGPQFIFQYYREEENGRGNFPPRFSGLQFPNYSSELNVNALELDDSALYLCASSNPKQGPYEQYFGPGTRLTVT.

The V and J genes are TRBV11-2 and TRBJ2-2; D unclear. Trimming removed 1 base from V and 4 bases from J, with 7 bases in between. CDR1 and CDR2 (germline): SGHAT, FQNNGV. The CDR3 consists of 14 residues. The CDR3 DNA reads TGTGCCAGCAGCTTAGTGTCCCTCACCGGGGAGCTGTTTTTT. The encoded protein is CASSLVSLTGELFF.